These T cell receptor beta chains were read from a single sample in a study of beta chain features in type 1 diabetes. Measured with immunoSEQ multiplex PCR; TCRdb has only the in-frame clones, and not every one. The repertoire holds 850,000 to 900,000 clones, roughly 15% seen once, with about 0.02% in the top ten. Sequenced sample: naive CD4+ T cells from blood. These receptors came from a woman younger than 35 in good health. Each CDR3 is given with its conserved first and last residue. The D gene is left open where the match is weak. Part of the rows lack a size; the others show once, few, many or a class for expanded clones.

d_call,clone_size,j_call,v_call,cdr3_aa,cdr3_nt
-,-,TRBJ2-1,TRBV13,CASSSGTYNEQFF,TGTGCCAGCAGCTCTGGAACTTACAATGAGCAGTTCTTC
-,few,TRBJ2-2,TRBV19,CASRENTGELFF,TGTGCCAGCCGTGAGAACACCGGGGAGCTGTTTTTT
-,few,TRBJ2-7,TRBV7-9,CASSLVTGHEQYF,TGTGCCAGCAGCTTAGTTACGGGTCACGAGCAGTACTTC
-,few,TRBJ2-7,TRBV15,CATSSRDRSSYEQYF,TGTGCCACCAGCAGCAGAGACAGGAGCTCCTACGAGCAGTACTTC
TRBD1,few,TRBJ1-2,TRBV5-4,CASSRGQGGYGYTF,TGTGCCAGCAGCAGGGGACAGGGAGGCTATGGCTACACCTTC
TRBD1,-,TRBJ2-7,TRBV4-3,CASSQLVGQGYEQYF,TGCGCCAGCAGCCAATTAGTTGGACAGGGGTACGAGCAGTACTTC
TRBD1,few,TRBJ1-1,TRBV2,CASREDRVTEAFF,TGTGCCAGCAGGGAGGACAGGGTCACTGAAGCTTTCTTT
-,-,TRBJ1-4,TRBV18,CASSPQGTNEKLFF,TGTGCCAGCTCACCCCAGGGGACTAATGAAAAACTGTTTTTT
-,-,TRBJ1-2,TRBV7-8,CASSPAGDYYGYTF,TGTGCCAGCAGCCCGGCTGGGGACTACTATGGCTACACCTTC
TRBD2,-,TRBJ2-7,TRBV5-1,CASSSAGVVPYEQYF,TGCGCCAGCAGCTCCGCGGGAGTAGTACCCTACGAGCAGTACTTC
-,few,TRBJ2-2,TRBV11-2,CASSHRLVEGTGELFF,TGTGCCAGCAGTCACCGCTTGGTAGAGGGGACCGGGGAGCTGTTTTTT
-,few,TRBJ2-2,TRBV15,CATSRDRGSYTGELFF,TGTGCCACCAGCAGAGATCGGGGTAGTTACACCGGGGAGCTGTTTTTT
-,few,TRBJ2-4,TRBV7-2,CASSAGVLQYF,TGTGCCAGCAGCGCCGGAGTTCTTCAGTACTTC
-,few,TRBJ2-1,TRBV4-1,CASSLAPLGEQFF,TGCGCCAGCAGCCTCGCGCCACTGGGTGAGCAGTTCTTC
-,few,TRBJ2-5,TRBV7-2,CASSLGGNQETQYF,TGTGCCAGCAGCTTAGGCGGGAACCAAGAGACCCAGTACTTC
TRBD2,-,TRBJ2-7,TRBV10-1,CASSEGTSGYEQYF,TGCGCCAGCAGTGAAGGGACTAGCGGCTACGAGCAGTACTTC
TRBD1,-,TRBJ1-1,TRBV10-3,CAISETGDRSEAFF,TGTGCCATCAGTGAGACAGGGGACCGCTCTGAAGCTTTCTTT
-,few,TRBJ1-4,TRBV25-1,CASSPTRSTNEKLFF,TGTGCCAGCAGCCCCACGAGGTCGACTAATGAAAAACTGTTTTTT
TRBD2,-,TRBJ2-7,TRBV7-2,CASSLAAGLAYEQYF,TGTGCCAGCAGCTTAGCGGCGGGACTAGCCTACGAGCAGTACTTC
-,-,TRBJ2-1,TRBV7-2,CASSPRVNEQFF,TGTGCCAGCAGCCCTAGGGTTAATGAGCAGTTCTTC
-,few,TRBJ2-1,TRBV13,CASSFNIDNEQFF,TGTGCCAGCAGCTTTAACATCGACAATGAGCAGTTCTTC
-,-,TRBJ2-7,TRBV7-2,CASSRLAERSYEQYF,TGTGCCAGCAGCCGCCTGGCGGAACGATCCTACGAGCAGTACTTC
TRBD1,few,TRBJ2-2,TRBV5-1,CASSRRDRANGGELFF,TGCGCCAGCAGCCGACGGGACAGGGCAAATGGCGGGGAGCTGTTTTTT
TRBD2,few,TRBJ2-1,TRBV9,CASSVQLAGGGNEQFF,TGTGCCAGCAGCGTGCAACTAGCGGGAGGCGGCAATGAGCAGTTCTTC
-,-,TRBJ1-2,TRBV11-2,CASSPRGTVGEDYGYTF,TGTGCCAGCAGCCCCCGAGGAACGGTGGGGGAGGACTATGGCTACACCTTC
TRBD2,few,TRBJ2-1,TRBV14,CASSQDGLAAYNEQFF,TGTGCCAGCAGCCAAGATGGGCTAGCGGCCTACAATGAGCAGTTCTTC
-,-,TRBJ1-3,TRBV14,CASSQGGSSGNTIYF,TGTGCCAGCAGCCAAGGCGGGAGCTCTGGAAACACCATATATTTT